The next 4 T cell receptor beta chains were all read from a single sample in a study of T cell changes during pregnancy in multiple sclerosis. Repertoires were generated with immunoSEQ multiplex PCR, while TCRdb's copy carries only in-frame clones and drops some. The table lists 55,000 to 75,000 clones, about 90% of them singletons. The specimen comprised peripheral blood, sampled after pregnancy. The receptors were sampled from a female donor with multiple sclerosis, enrolled in a pregnancy study.

The V gene is TRBV4-2, the J gene TRBJ1-2; D remains unclear. Germline CDR1 reads LGHNA; CDR2 reads YNFKEQ. The V end lost 1 base, the J end lost 0 bases, and 9 bases lay between the germline ends. The CDR3 runs to 15 residues. The CDR3 DNA reads as TGTGCCAGCAGCCAAGGCCAGAAGTCTAACTATGGCTACACCTTC. As protein: CASSQGQKSNYGYTF.

DNA for the CDR3: TGTGCCAGCAGGTTTAGCGAAAGTCTCGAGCAGTACTTC. Amino acids: CASRFSESLEQYF. The V gene is TRBV2, the J gene TRBJ2-7, with D perhaps matching TRBD2 (5 bases). V lost 6 bases to trimming and J lost 6 bases, with 15 bases between them. Germline CDR1 SNHLY, CDR2 FYNNEI. CDR3 size: 13 residues.

This CDR3 is CASSPTGGTGELFF. The CDR3 coding sequence is TGTGCCAGCAGCCCTACGGGGGGGACCGGGGAGCTGTTTTTT. The rearrangement joins TRBV11-2 to TRBJ2-2; 8 bases agree with TRBD2. The ends lost 5 bases at V and 5 bases at J; junction bases unmatched: 4. The CDR3 length is 14 residues. Germline assignment: CDR1 SGHAT and CDR2 FQNNGV.

This chain connects TRBV4-1 to TRBJ1-4; 8 nucleotides match TRBD1. V lost 1 base and J lost 0; bases outside the gene matches: 7. The CDR3 spans 18 residues. Looked up from germline, CDR1 is MGHRA and CDR2 is YSYEKL. CDR3 sequence (DNA): TGCGCCAGCAGCCAAGGACAGGGGAGTCGGGCAACTAATGAAAAACTGTTTTTT. It translates to CASSQGQGSRATNEKLFF.